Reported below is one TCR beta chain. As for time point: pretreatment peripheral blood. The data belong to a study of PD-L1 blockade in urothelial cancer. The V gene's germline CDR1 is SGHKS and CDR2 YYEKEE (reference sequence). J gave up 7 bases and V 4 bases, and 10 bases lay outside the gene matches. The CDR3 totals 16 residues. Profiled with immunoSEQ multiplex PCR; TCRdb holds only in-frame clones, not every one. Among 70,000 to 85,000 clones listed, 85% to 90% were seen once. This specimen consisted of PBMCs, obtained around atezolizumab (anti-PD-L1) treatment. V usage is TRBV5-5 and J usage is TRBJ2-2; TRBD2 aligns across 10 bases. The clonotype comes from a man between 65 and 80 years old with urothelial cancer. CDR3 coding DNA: TGTGCCAGCAGCCCAACTAGCGGGACCTTTCACGGGGAGCTGTTTTTT. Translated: CASSPTSGTFHGELFF.